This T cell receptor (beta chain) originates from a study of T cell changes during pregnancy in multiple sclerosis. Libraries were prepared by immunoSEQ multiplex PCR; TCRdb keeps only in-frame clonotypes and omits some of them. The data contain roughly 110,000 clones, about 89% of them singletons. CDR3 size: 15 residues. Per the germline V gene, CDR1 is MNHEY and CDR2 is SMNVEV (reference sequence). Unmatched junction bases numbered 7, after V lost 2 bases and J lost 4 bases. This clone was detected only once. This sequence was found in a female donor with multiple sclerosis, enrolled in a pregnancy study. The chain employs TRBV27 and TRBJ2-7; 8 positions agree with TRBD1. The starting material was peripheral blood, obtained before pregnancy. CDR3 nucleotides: TGTGCCAGCAGTTTAAAGGGCCAGGGGGCATACGAGCAGTACTTC. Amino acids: CASSLKGQGAYEQYF.